One and the same sample provided the 22 T cell receptor beta chains below, sequenced in a study of beta chain features in type 1 diabetes. Since all of the isolated RNA was reverse transcribed, expressed TCRB transcripts were what got sequenced. Using immunoSEQ multiplex PCR, the repertoire was profiled, and TCRdb retains in-frame clones only, with some absent. The data show approximately 140,000 clones, about 50% seen once. The sequenced sample was Tregs from blood. These receptors were taken from a man in his late teens or twenties in good health.

The chain employs TRBV27 and TRBJ1-4, with a weak D call TRBD1 (6 bases). V was cut by 6 bases and J by 13 bases, with 21 bases left in between. Per germline, CDR1 MNHEY and CDR2 SMNVEV (reference sequence). The CDR3 has 14 amino acids. This CDR3 reads CASRPTTGPGRLFF. The CDR3, as DNA: TGTGCCAGCAGACCTACTACAGGGCCGGGGAGACTGTTTTTT.

The J gene is TRBJ2-3, the V gene TRBV18, with TRBD1 matching over 9 bases. CDR3 length: 16 amino acids. V shed 2 bases and J 3 bases; nucleotides not matched to a gene: 6. Germline V gene sequence: CDR1 KGHSH, CDR2 LQKENI. The CDR3 reads CASSPGDRAMTDTQYF. In DNA form, the CDR3 reads TGTGCCAGCTCACCAGGGGACAGGGCGATGACAGATACGCAGTATTTT. The variable domain in full, with the rest retrieved from reference TRBV18 and TRBJ2-3, is NAGVMQNPRHLVRRRGQEARLRCSPMKGHSHVYWYRQLPEEGLKFMVYLQKENIIDESGMPKERFSAEFPKEGPSILRIQQVVRGDSAAYFCASSPGDRAMTDTQYFGPGTRLTVL.

The rearrangement joins TRBV18 to TRBJ2-4, with no clear D. Germline CDR1 and CDR2: KGHSH and LQKENI. V shed 3 bases and J shed 0 bases, with 15 bases lying between them. The CDR3 runs 17 residues. CDR3 in DNA: TGTGCCAGCTCACCCTCTCGATTTATACTAGCCAAAAACATTCAGTACTTC. Translating gives CASSPSRFILAKNIQYF.

The chain recombines TRBV18 with TRBJ2-7; 7 nucleotides agree with TRBD1. Germline assignment: CDR1 KGHSH and CDR2 LQKENI. This CDR3 comprises 15 residues. Unmatched junction bases numbered 6, after V lost 2 bases and J lost 2 bases. The chain's CDR3 is CASSPAGTAPYEQYF. In DNA, the CDR3 is TGTGCCAGCTCACCAGCCGGGACAGCCCCCTACGAGCAGTACTTC.

This chain joins TRBV28 and TRBJ1-2; 10 bases are a match to TRBD1. The germline gives CDR1 MDHEN, CDR2 SYDVKM. The CDR3 spans 16 residues. V shed 4 bases and J 6 bases; nucleotides not matched to a gene: 11. The CDR3: CASSSNPGQGINGYTF. The CDR3 region has the DNA TGTGCCAGCAGTTCGAACCCGGGACAGGGGATCAATGGCTACACCTTC.

This clone was seen a few times. The V gene is TRBV7-9, the J gene TRBJ2-1; 8 bases are a match to TRBD2. This CDR3 is 17 amino acids long. Germline V gene lookup returns CDR1 SEHNR and CDR2 FQNEAQ (reference sequence). Losses at the gene ends were 0 bases for V and 3 bases for J; bases not matched to a gene: 7. CDR3 DNA: TGTGCCAGCAGCTTAGCCGTCGGGACTAGACTCTACAATGAGCAGTTCTTC. It translates to CASSLAVGTRLYNEQFF.

The chain has TRBV9 and TRBJ1-2; the match to TRBD1 covers 7 bases. This CDR3 region has 15 residues. With V trimmed by 3 bases and J by 0 bases, 5 bases remained unmatched. Germline assignment: CDR1 SGDLS and CDR2 YYNGEE. The DNA of the CDR3 is TGTGCCAGCAGCGAGGGACAGCCAACTAACTATGGCTACACCTTC. This encodes CASSEGQPTNYGYTF.

V is TRBV6-6 and J is TRBJ2-3; D is perhaps TRBD2 (5 bases). The V and J ends lost 6 bases and 5 bases respectively, with 6 bases between them. This CDR3 region has 11 residues. Per the germline V gene, CDR1 is MNHNY and CDR2 is SVGAGI (reference sequence). The DNA for the CDR3 is TGTGCCAGCAGAGAGGGAGATACGCAGTATTTT. Encoded protein: CASREGDTQYF.

V usage is TRBV30 and J usage is TRBJ1-1; D ambiguous. This CDR3 has 13 residues. Germline CDR1 is GTSNPN and CDR2 is SVGIG (reference sequence). The V and J ends lost 4 bases and 10 bases respectively, with 19 bases between them. The CDR3 is CAWTPRGAGRAFF. The CDR3 DNA reads TGTGCCTGGACGCCACGGGGTGCGGGAAGAGCTTTCTTT.

The CDR3 reads CASSLGTGREKLFF. The CDR3 DNA reads as TGTGCCAGCTCACTAGGGACAGGCCGTGAAAAACTGTTTTTT. The V and J genes are TRBV18 and TRBJ1-4; 8 nucleotides align to TRBD1. The germline V gene encodes CDR1 KGHSH and CDR2 LQKENI. CDR3 size: 14 residues. Germline trimming cut 4 bases from V and 7 bases from J; bases unmatched to any gene: 5. Full variable domain (rest looked up from reference TRBV18 and TRBJ1-4): NAGVMQNPRHLVRRRGQEARLRCSPMKGHSHVYWYRQLPEEGLKFMVYLQKENIIDESGMPKERFSAEFPKEGPSILRIQQVVRGDSAAYFCASSLGTGREKLFFGSGTQLSVL.

The table lists this clone with a few counts. The same CDR3 arises from other DNA sequences in this sample as well. The rearrangement uses TRBV20-1 and TRBJ1-2, with TRBD1 matching over 8 bases. Germline V CDR1 and CDR2: DFQATT, SNEGSKA (reference sequence). With V trimmed by 6 bases and J by 5 bases, 2 bases remained unmatched. The CDR3 loop spans 11 amino acids. CDR3 in amino acids: CSATGGYGYTF. CDR3 nucleotides: TGCAGTGCAACAGGGGGTTATGGCTACACCTTC.

The CDR3 sequence is CSAPPAFF. The CDR3 DNA reads as TGCAGTGCCCCTCCGGCTTTCTTT. The chain uses TRBV20-1 and TRBJ1-1, with D unresolved. From germline, CDR1 is DFQATT and CDR2 SNEGSKA (reference sequence). The CDR3 covers 8 residues. V shed 6 bases and J shed 11 bases, with 7 bases lying between them.

This chain joins TRBV5-1 and TRBJ2-1, with 7 bases aligning to TRBD2. Trimming cost V 2 bases and J 2 bases; bases outside gene matches: 4. The CDR3 is 15 amino acids. The germline CDR1 and CDR2 sequences are SGHRS and YFSETQ. The CDR3 DNA is TGCGCCAGCAGCTTACTAGCGAGCACCTACAATGAGCAGTTCTTC. Protein sequence: CASSLLASTYNEQFF.

The J gene is TRBJ1-2, the V gene TRBV5-1; weak D call: TRBD1 (5 bases). The CDR3 is 15 amino acids. The germline V gene has CDR1 SGHRS and CDR2 YFSETQ. The V gene lost 1 base and the J gene lost 4 bases, with 14 bases spanning the gap. For the CDR3, the DNA is TGCGCCAGCAGCTTGTCGCCGCTGCAGGGCTATGGCTACACCTTC. This codes for CASSLSPLQGYGYTF.

The chain is built from TRBV10-2 and TRBJ2-2, with TRBD1 identical over 11 bases. CDR3 length equals 16 residues. Looked up from germline, CDR1 is WSHSY and CDR2 is SAAADI. The V and J ends lost 4 bases and 7 bases, in that order; junction bases with no gene match: 8. Here the CDR3 reads CASSGRGQGAGGELFF. The CDR3 DNA reads TGCGCCAGCAGTGGTCGAGGACAGGGGGCGGGCGGGGAGCTGTTTTTT.

The chain is built from TRBV25-1 and TRBJ2-7; D is perhaps TRBD2 (5 bases). CDR3 length equals 13 residues. CDR1 MGHDK and CDR2 SYGVNS come from the germline V gene. V lost 3 bases to trimming and J lost 6 bases, with 12 bases between them. The DNA for the CDR3 is TGTGCCAGCAGTGATAACAGTGGAGGCGAGCAGTACTTC. Its translation is CASSDNSGGEQYF.

The J gene is TRBJ2-5, the V gene TRBV4-3, with D tentatively TRBD2 (6 bases). In germline, CDR1 is LGHNA, CDR2 YSLEER. V lost 0 bases and J 5 bases, leaving 13 bases between the germline ends. This CDR3 region has 15 residues. The chain's CDR3 is CASSQEIRAGETQYF. For the CDR3, the DNA is TGCGCCAGCAGCCAAGAGATTCGGGCGGGGGAGACCCAGTACTTC.

The chain has TRBV9 and TRBJ1-2; D is perhaps TRBD1 (5 bases). Germline V gene sequence: CDR1 SGDLS, CDR2 YYNGEE. The CDR3 consists of 15 residues. V was trimmed by 3 bases and J by 4 bases, leaving 16 bases between them. The CDR3 protein is CASSASRTRRYGYTF. The DNA for the CDR3 is TGTGCCAGCAGCGCATCTAGGACACGACGCTATGGCTACACCTTC.

CDR3 nucleotide sequence: TGTGCCAGCAGCTCGTTTAATGAGCAGTTCTTC. This translates into CASSSFNEQFF. The V and J genes are TRBV11-1 and TRBJ2-1; D not resolved. This CDR3 comprises 11 residues. V lost 4 bases, J lost 7 bases, and 5 bases lay in between. In germline, CDR1 is SGHAT, CDR2 FQDESV (reference sequence). The full variable domain, rest sourced from reference TRBV11-1 and TRBJ2-1, is EAEVAQSPRYKITEKSQAVAFWCDPISGHATLYWYRQILGQGPELLVQFQDESVVDDSQLPKDRFSAERLKGVDSTLKIQPAELGDSAMYLCASSSFNEQFFGPGTRLTVL.

This sequence joins TRBV7-2 and TRBJ1-2, with 8 bases identical to TRBD1. Unmatched junction bases numbered 6, after V lost 3 bases and J lost 3 bases. The germline gives CDR1 SGHTA, CDR2 FQGNSA. The CDR3 spans 15 residues. The CDR3 DNA sequence: TGTGCCAGCAGCTTTCAGGGGGCTTTGTACTATGGCTACACCTTC. Protein product: CASSFQGALYYGYTF.

The chain couples TRBV7-2 to TRBJ1-2; TRBD1 is a possible D gene (6 bases). The germline V gene has CDR1 SGHTA and CDR2 FQGNSA. The ends were cut back, 5 bases at V and 4 bases at J, with 17 bases in the middle. This CDR3 has 15 amino acids. DNA for the CDR3: TGTGCCAGCAGCCGAGATGGACAGAGTTCCTATGGCTACACCTTC. Amino acid sequence: CASSRDGQSSYGYTF.

This clone occurred a few times. At one of its ends the junction is not consistent with the germline gene, which may arise from a read error. The rearrangement links TRBV30 to TRBJ2-1, with 10 bases aligning to TRBD2. The CDR3 runs 11 residues. Per the germline V gene, CDR1 is GTSNPN and CDR2 is SVGIG (reference sequence). CDR3 sequence: CGTSAYNEQFF. CDR3 nucleotide sequence: TGCGGGACTAGCGCCTACAATGAGCAGTTCTTC.